This TCR beta chain was captured in a study of blood T cell repertoires in COVID-19. Study-level background: There were acute and convalescent COVID-19 samples, and they came from the United States, Italy and Spain. Sample material is recorded as cDNA or gDNA derived from T cells, B-cell-depleted T cells, or PBMCs.

This clone has just a few counts. Germline CDR1 ENHRY, CDR2 SYGVKD. The CDR3 is made up of 14 amino acids. V gave up 3 bases and J gave up 0 bases, with 9 bases separating them. Authors' analysis steps: Nucleated cell counts were estimated from reference gene primer amplification. The table came from immunoSEQ multiplex PCR; TCRdb's copy has only in-frame clones and leaves some out. Clonal size and the V and J genes are those of that table, whereas D and trimming came from the DNA. The top ten hold roughly 6.2% of the sample, which has about 200,000 clones, 80% to 90% seen once. The chain combines TRBV10-3 with TRBJ2-7; the D gene is possibly TRBD2 (5 bases). The receptor was isolated from a man aged 55 to 69 who had recovered from COVID-19. The specimen sequenced was peripheral blood. In DNA form, the CDR3 reads TGTGCCATCAGTGAAGGACTGAGCTCCTACGAGCAGTACTTC. Residues: CAISEGLSSYEQYF.